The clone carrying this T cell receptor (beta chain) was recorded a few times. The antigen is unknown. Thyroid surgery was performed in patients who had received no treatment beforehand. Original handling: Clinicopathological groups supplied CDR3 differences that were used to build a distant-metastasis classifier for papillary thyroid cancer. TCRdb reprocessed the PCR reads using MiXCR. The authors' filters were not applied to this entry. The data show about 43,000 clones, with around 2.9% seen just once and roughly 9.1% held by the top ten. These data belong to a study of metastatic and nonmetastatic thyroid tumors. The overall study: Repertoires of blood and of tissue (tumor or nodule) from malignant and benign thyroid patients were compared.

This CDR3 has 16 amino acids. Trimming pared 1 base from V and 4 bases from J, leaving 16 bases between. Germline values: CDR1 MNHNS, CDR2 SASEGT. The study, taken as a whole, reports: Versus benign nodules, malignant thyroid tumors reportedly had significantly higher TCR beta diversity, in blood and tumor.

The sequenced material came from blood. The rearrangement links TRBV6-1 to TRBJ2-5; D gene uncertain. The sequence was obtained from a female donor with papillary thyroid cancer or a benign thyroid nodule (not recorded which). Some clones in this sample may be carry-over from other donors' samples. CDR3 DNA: TGTGCCAGCAGTGAAGGTAGTCTGGATTATCTAGAGACCCAGTACTTC. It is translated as CASSEGSLDYLETQYF.